Listed here are 31 T cell receptor beta chains from one sample, sequenced in a study of T cells expressing NK-cell markers. TCRdb re-called the 5' RACE reads; every CDR3 protein appears as one record, without DNA. The specimen's table records roughly 180,000 distinct CDR3 sequences. The specimen sequenced was blood T cells: a sorted CD56 or NKG2C T cell subset, CD4+ or CD8+ T cells, or bulk PBMC T cells (not recorded which). These receptors all come from a woman aged 18 to 69 in good health.

J is TRBJ1-3 and V is TRBV20-1; the TRBD1 assignment by TCRdb is unverifiable without DNA. From germline, CDR1 is DFQATT and CDR2 SNEGSKA (reference sequence). The CDR3 runs 14 residues. The CDR3 loop reads CSARDDRVGNTIYF.

The chain carries TRBV27 and TRBJ2-3; no DNA is available, so the TRBD1 call from TCRdb remains unchecked. Germline lookup yields CDR1 MNHEY and CDR2 SMNVEV (reference sequence). The CDR3 spans 13 residues. CDR3 sequence: CASTARELDTQYF.

This chain uses TRBV3-1 with TRBJ2-7; with no DNA, the TCRdb D assignment of TRBD1 cannot be verified. CDR3 length equals 14 residues. The germline CDR1 and CDR2 sequences are LGHDT and YNNKEL (reference sequence). The CDR3 spells CASSSGLYSYEQYF.

This CDR3 reads CASSVGKNSPLHF. The genes are TRBV5-1 and TRBJ1-6. There are 13 residues in the CDR3. Germline lookup yields CDR1 SGHRS and CDR2 YFSETQ. The full variable domain, rest sourced from reference TRBV5-1 and TRBJ1-6, is KAGVTQTPRYLIKTRGQQVTLSCSPISGHRSVSWYQQTPGQGLQFLFEYFSETQRNKGNFPGRFSGRQFSNSRSEMNVSTLELGDSALYLCASSVGKNSPLHFGNGTRLTVT.

The chain employs TRBV14 and TRBJ2-6. CDR1 is SGHDN and CDR2 is FVKESK in the germline V gene. The CDR3 spans 19 residues. CDR3 region: CASSQDGEFSHSGANVLTF.

This chain joins TRBV5-1 and TRBJ2-7; TCRdb designates TRBD2, a call that cannot be tested without DNA. Per germline, CDR1 SGHRS and CDR2 YFSETQ. CDR3 length: 14 residues. CDR3 region: CASSHRDLTGEQYF.

V gene TRBV5-1 combines with J gene TRBJ1-1; the D gene TCRdb calls, TRBD1, cannot be checked with no DNA. The CDR3 consists of 17 residues. CDR1 SGHRS and CDR2 YFSETQ come from the germline V gene. The CDR3: CASSLDHSPGVGTEAFF.

V gene TRBV5-1 combines with J gene TRBJ1-6; TCRdb's D call, TRBD1, is unchecked because there is no DNA. Looked up from germline, CDR1 is SGHRS and CDR2 is YFSETQ. There are 15 residues in the CDR3. The CDR3 loop reads CASSTTGTVNSPLHF.

V and J are TRBV9 and TRBJ1-6; TCRdb names TRBD1, which stays unverified in the absence of DNA. The CDR3 is 15 residues long. CDR1 and CDR2 from the germline V gene are SGDLS and YYNGEE. The CDR3: CASSAAGDSNSPLHF.

This chain connects TRBV7-2 to TRBJ2-4. Germline lookup yields CDR1 SGHTA and CDR2 FQGNSA. The CDR3 has 13 amino acids. The CDR3 region is CASSWTDKNIQYF.

The chain combines TRBV30 with TRBJ2-1; TCRdb's D call of TRBD2 is untestable without DNA. The length of the CDR3 is 14 residues. Per germline, CDR1 GTSNPN and CDR2 SVGIG (reference sequence). The CDR3 sequence: CAGRGSGGYNEQFF.

The CDR3 here is CATSRKKGSGQAFF. The rearrangement joins TRBV15 to TRBJ1-1; with no DNA, the TCRdb D assignment of TRBD1 cannot be verified. This CDR3 has 14 residues. The germline gives CDR1 LNHNV, CDR2 YYDKDF (reference sequence).

The chain is built from TRBV10-2 and TRBJ1-6. Germline loops: CDR1 WSHSY, CDR2 SAAADI. CDR3 length: 12 amino acids. CDR3 sequence reads: CATGPKSSPLHF.

The chain has TRBV5-1 and TRBJ2-7; there is no DNA to check the TCRdb D call of TRBD1. CDR1 is SGHRS and CDR2 is YFSETQ in the germline V gene. The CDR3 extends over 14 amino acids. CDR3 sequence reads: CASSPLPTSYEQYF.

This rearrangement joins TRBV10-3 to TRBJ2-3; the D gene TCRdb calls, TRBD2, cannot be checked with no DNA. The V gene's germline CDR1 is ENHRY and CDR2 SYGVKD. The length of the CDR3 is 13 residues. This CDR3 is CAISDLGPLTQYF.

The chain recombines TRBV3-1 with TRBJ2-1; TCRdb picks TRBD2, but there is no DNA to check that call. Looked up from germline, CDR1 is LGHDT and CDR2 is YNNKEL (reference sequence). The CDR3 is 17 amino acids. CDR3 region: CASSPGTSGAEPNEQFF.

The chain employs TRBV4-2 and TRBJ2-3; TCRdb names TRBD2, which stays unverified in the absence of DNA. The CDR3 covers 15 residues. Germline values: CDR1 LGHNA, CDR2 YNFKEQ. CDR3 in amino acids: CASSQGLAGDVTQYF.

This chain uses TRBV27 with TRBJ2-1; the D call of TRBD1 rests on TCRdb alone, since no DNA is present to check it. This CDR3 has 15 residues. Germline V gene lookup returns CDR1 MNHEY and CDR2 SMNVEV (reference sequence). CDR3 amino acids: CASSPTPAVLNEQFF.

The chain combines TRBV20-1 with TRBJ2-7. The CDR3 is 13 residues long. Per the germline V gene, CDR1 is DFQATT and CDR2 is SNEGSKA (reference sequence). The CDR3 region is CSAARTSSYEQYF.

The V and J genes are TRBV28 and TRBJ2-5; checking the TCRdb D call of TRBD1 is not possible without DNA. Germline V CDR1 and CDR2: MDHEN, SYDVKM. This CDR3 comprises 15 residues. The CDR3 sequence: CASSLGGQGGETQYF.

The chain has TRBV28 and TRBJ2-7; checking the TCRdb D call of TRBD2 is not possible without DNA. The germline gives CDR1 MDHEN, CDR2 SYDVKM. The CDR3 covers 14 residues. CDR3 residues: CASTVGLSSYEQYF.

V and J are TRBV7-2 and TRBJ2-2; with no DNA, the TCRdb D assignment of TRBD1 cannot be verified. The CDR3 covers 15 residues. Germline CDR1 SGHTA, CDR2 FQGNSA. CDR3 amino acids: CASSTRRGGTGELFF.

The V gene is TRBV7-2, the J gene TRBJ1-6; TCRdb designates TRBD1, a call that cannot be tested without DNA. CDR3 length: 14 residues. Germline values: CDR1 SGHTA, CDR2 FQGNSA. The CDR3 loop reads CASSLARGGSPLHF.

The J gene is TRBJ2-3, the V gene TRBV28; TCRdb's D call of TRBD2 is untestable without DNA. The CDR3 loop spans 16 amino acids. The germline V gene encodes CDR1 MDHEN and CDR2 SYDVKM. CDR3 region: CASSPIAGAVTDTQYF.

V usage is TRBV12-3 or TRBV12-4 and J usage is TRBJ2-3; no DNA is available, so the TRBD1 call from TCRdb remains unchecked. This CDR3 is built from 15 residues. CDR3 loop: CASRERQGSTDTQYF.

This chain joins TRBV5-6 and TRBJ2-7; TCRdb proposes TRBD1, but this gene call is untestable without DNA. Per the germline V gene, CDR1 is SGHDT and CDR2 is YYEEEE. The CDR3 length is 13 residues. The CDR3 here is CASSLVQGGEQYF.

V gene TRBV12-3 or TRBV12-4 combines with J gene TRBJ1-2; TCRdb names TRBD1, which stays unverified in the absence of DNA. CDR3 length: 13 residues. The CDR3 loop reads CASSRDSLYGYTF.

This chain's CDR3 is CASRRDSIGRNTEAFF. The chain carries TRBV6-1 and TRBJ1-1; the TCRdb call, TRBD1, lacks DNA for checking. This CDR3 spans 16 amino acids. CDR1 and CDR2 (germline): MNHNS, SASEGT.

The chain has TRBV15 and TRBJ2-7; with no DNA, the TCRdb D assignment of TRBD2 cannot be verified. The CDR3 spans 16 residues. The germline V gene has CDR1 LNHNV and CDR2 YYDKDF (reference sequence). CDR3 in amino acids: CATSRDRAKQIREQYF. Looking up the rest from reference TRBV15 and TRBJ2-7 gives the full variable domain: DAMVIQNPRYQVTQFGKPVTLSCSQTLNHNVMYWYQQKSSQAPKLLFHYYDKDFNNEADTPDNFQSRRPNTSFCFLDIRSPGLGDTAMYLCATSRDRAKQIREQYFGPGTRLTVT.

This rearrangement joins TRBV5-1 to TRBJ1-1; TCRdb picks TRBD1, but there is no DNA to check that call. The CDR3 totals 14 residues. CDR1 and CDR2 (germline): SGHRS, YFSETQ. The CDR3 protein is CASSPQGATTEAFF.

The chain is built from TRBV20-1 and TRBJ2-5; TCRdb names TRBD1, which stays unverified in the absence of DNA. In germline, CDR1 is DFQATT, CDR2 SNEGSKA (reference sequence). The CDR3 spans 16 residues. CDR3 sequence: CSARDQRDGGGETQYF.